The entry below gives a single T cell receptor beta chain sequence along with its context. Its antigen is unidentified. The data belong to a study of cytotoxic CD8 clonotypes in ibrutinib-treated CLL. Using immunoSEQ multiplex PCR, the repertoire was profiled, and TCRdb retains in-frame clones only, with some absent. The sample contains 55,000 to 60,000 clones, about 54% of which appear only once. The CDR3 covers 14 residues. In germline, CDR1 is SEHNR, CDR2 FQNEAQ (reference sequence). V shed 5 bases and J shed 8 bases, with 18 bases lying between them. General study points: Age-matched healthy donor levels were exceeded by baseline clonality, which tracked circulating CD8+ T-cell counts.

The rearrangement uses TRBV7-9 and TRBJ1-2, with D possibly being TRBD1 (6 bases). This specimen consisted of PBMCs, obtained at disease progression, from a patient treated with ibrutinib. This receptor was taken from a human donor with chronic lymphocytic leukemia. This CDR3 is CASSAVRTVRGYTF. In DNA form, the CDR3 reads TGTGCCAGCAGCGCTGTAAGGACAGTCCGCGGCTACACCTTC.